This entry lists 15 T cell receptor beta chains sequenced from one sample in a study of CD8+ T cells in alopecia areata (dated by TCRdb to 2017 to 2018). The library was obtained by the immunoSEQ multiplex PCR assay. RNA was extracted from all samples and reverse transcribed into cDNA as template for TCR sequencing. TCRdb mirrors the immuneACCESS table, restricted to in-frame sequences. Some clones are absent from its copies; in checked studies, under half trace to an unresolved V gene, and the reason for the others is unknown. The sample profile shows roughly 130,000 clones; around 50% of them were found once. 3.5% to 5.5% of the sample goes to the ten largest clones. The intended sense of this specimen's time point label: baseline before oral tofacitinib. The sample was CD4+ T cells sorted from blood, taken at week 0. These receptors were collected from a human donor with alopecia areata.

The chain recombines TRBV6-5 with TRBJ2-2, with 8 positions matching TRBD1. This CDR3 contains 14 residues. The V and J ends lost 4 bases and 9 bases, in that order; junction bases with no gene match: 7. The germline V gene has CDR1 MNHEY and CDR2 SVGAGI. CDR3 coding DNA: TGTGCCAGCAGTTTGGGACAGGACACGAGGGAGCTGTTTTTT. Amino acids: CASSLGQDTRELFF.

This chain joins TRBV7-2 and TRBJ2-5, with 10 bases identical to TRBD1. CDR3 length: 15 amino acids. V lost 3 bases to trimming and J lost 3 bases; unmatched junction nucleotides: 4. The germline CDR1 and CDR2 sequences are SGHTA and FQGNSA. In DNA, the CDR3 is TGTGCCAGCAGCTTCCGAGGGACAGGGGAAGAGACCCAGTACTTC. Translation: CASSFRGTGEETQYF.

For the CDR3, the DNA is TGTGCCTCTACTGTAGCGGGGGGTACAGATACGCAGTATTTT. Residues: CASTVAGGTDTQYF. V usage is TRBV10-3 and J usage is TRBJ2-3; 10 bases match TRBD2. The CDR3 spans 14 residues. CDR1 and CDR2 (germline): ENHRY, SYGVKD. V gave up 11 bases and J gave up 3 bases; unmatched junction bases: 8.

This sequence joins TRBV7-2 and TRBJ2-5; TRBD2 matches at 13 bases. The germline gives CDR1 SGHTA, CDR2 FQGNSA. The V gene end was trimmed by 5 bases and the J gene end by 4 bases; junction bases not matched to a gene: 1. The CDR3 is 14 residues long. CDR3 protein: CASSRTSGGETQYF. The CDR3 bases are TGTGCCAGCAGCCGGACTAGCGGGGGAGAGACCCAGTACTTC.

The chain uses TRBV7-2 and TRBJ2-5; the D gene is possibly TRBD2 (5 bases). Trimming took off 5 bases at V and 5 bases at J, with 9 bases between the two ends. Germline CDR1 reads SGHTA; CDR2 reads FQGNSA. The CDR3 has 12 amino acids. CDR3 DNA: TGTGCCAGCAGCCGGGAATCGGAGACCCAGTACTTC. This encodes CASSRESETQYF.

V usage is TRBV18 and J usage is TRBJ1-1; possibly TRBD1 for D (5 bases). Germline values: CDR1 KGHSH, CDR2 LQKENI. The CDR3 is made up of 14 amino acids. V lost 2 bases, J lost 1 base, and 8 bases lay in between. This chain's CDR3 is CASSPGHQNTEAFF. The DNA for the CDR3 is TGTGCCAGCTCACCAGGACATCAGAACACTGAAGCTTTCTTT. Full variable domain (missing parts from reference TRBV18 and TRBJ1-1): NAGVMQNPRHLVRRRGQEARLRCSPMKGHSHVYWYRQLPEEGLKFMVYLQKENIIDESGMPKERFSAEFPKEGPSILRIQQVVRGDSAAYFCASSPGHQNTEAFFGQGTRLTVV.

The chain uses TRBV27 and TRBJ2-1; TRBD2 is a possible D gene (6 bases). The V end was cut by 9 bases, the J end by 13 bases, with 25 bases between. In germline, CDR1 is MNHEY, CDR2 SMNVEV (reference sequence). The CDR3 consists of 14 residues. The CDR3 nucleotides are TGTGCCAGTGCCTGGGGGACTCCTTTACTAAAACAGTTCTTC. Translated, it gives CASAWGTPLLKQFF.

This clone has just a few counts. This rearrangement joins TRBV28 to TRBJ2-7; the D is unclear. Germline-derived CDR1 and CDR2 are MDHEN and SYDVKM. This CDR3 comprises 14 residues. The germline V and J ends were trimmed by 3 bases and 0 bases, with 9 bases remaining between them. The CDR3 here is CASSLDQLSYEQYF. In DNA, the CDR3 is TGTGCCAGCAGTTTGGATCAACTCTCCTACGAGCAGTACTTC.

This clone showed up many times. The rearrangement links TRBV2 to TRBJ2-1; D uncertain. This CDR3 is 13 amino acids long. V shed 7 bases and J shed 10 bases, with 17 bases lying between them. Germline lookup yields CDR1 SNHLY and CDR2 FYNNEI. The CDR3 is CASTEGRLQEQFF. CDR3 bases: TGTGCCAGCACCGAAGGAAGGTTACAGGAGCAGTTCTTC.

This chain joins TRBV5-4 and TRBJ1-2; 7 nucleotides align to TRBD1. Per the germline V gene, CDR1 is SGHNT and CDR2 is YYREEE (reference sequence). The V segment lost 5 bases and the J segment 8 bases; nucleotides outside the gene matches: 9. The length of the CDR3 is 13 residues. Written as DNA, the CDR3 is TGTGCCAGCAGTTTTACAGGGGAGGGAGGCTACACCTTC. Translating gives CASSFTGEGGYTF.

V gene TRBV4-2 combines with J gene TRBJ1-2; the match to TRBD1 covers 9 bases. Germline V lookup: CDR1 LGHNA, CDR2 YNFKEQ. The CDR3 is 15 residues long. V dropped 3 bases and J dropped 4; count of bases not matched to a gene: 6. The CDR3: CASSQDDRGSYGYTF. The CDR3 DNA sequence: TGTGCCAGCAGCCAGGATGACAGGGGGAGCTATGGCTACACCTTC.

A word on this clone: Distinct nucleotide sequences in the sample also encode this CDR3. The CDR3 loop reads CASSADRGRDTQYF. The CDR3 DNA is TGTGCCAGCAGTGCGGACAGGGGGCGGGATACGCAGTATTTT. The V gene is TRBV6-1, the J gene TRBJ2-3, with 11 nucleotides matching TRBD1. The CDR3 length is 14 residues. Germline V gives CDR1 MNHNS, CDR2 SASEGT. Trimming at V came to 4 bases and at J to 6 bases, leaving 3 bases not matched to a gene.

This clone has only a few counts. V and J are TRBV7-2 and TRBJ2-3, with D uncertain. The CDR3 runs to 18 residues. Germline lookup yields CDR1 SGHTA and CDR2 FQGNSA. The V end was cut by 1 base, the J end by 0 bases, with 17 bases between. CDR3 bases: TGTGCCAGCAGCTTAGTGCCCCGTGGGCGGCTGAGCACAGATACGCAGTATTTT. It translates to CASSLVPRGRLSTDTQYF.

The chain links TRBV11-1 to TRBJ2-1; perhaps D is TRBD1 or TRBD2 (5 bases each). Trimming took off 0 bases at V and 5 bases at J, with 11 bases between the two ends. The V gene's germline CDR1 is SGHAT and CDR2 FQDESV (reference sequence). The CDR3 spans 15 residues. DNA of the CDR3: TGTGCCAGCAGCTTAGCACCAGGGCGGGACAATGAGCAGTTCTTC. Protein: CASSLAPGRDNEQFF.

This rearrangement joins TRBV7-3 to TRBJ2-1; D possibly matches TRBD1 or TRBD2 (5 bases each). CDR1 and CDR2 (germline): SGHTA, FQGTGA. V was clipped by 6 bases and J by 5 bases, with 11 bases between them. The CDR3 covers 13 residues. CDR3 DNA sequence: TGTGCCAGCAGTTCGGGACCGAACAATGAGCAGTTCTTC. Amino acids: CASSSGPNNEQFF. Together with reference TRBV7-3 and TRBJ2-1, the CDR3 gives the full variable domain: GAGVSQTPSNKVTEKGKYVELRCDPISGHTALYWYRQSLGQGPEFLIYFQGTGAADDSGLPNDRFFAVRPEGSVSTLKIQRTERGDSAVYLCASSSGPNNEQFFGPGTRLTVL.